This T cell receptor beta chain comes out of a study of T cells in Graves' hyperthyroidism and ophthalmopathy. Researchers amplified the TCR beta CDR3 regions from RNA transcripts. The HTBI primer set drove a first-round RT-PCR of the TCR CDR3. One entry per CDR3 protein, called by TCRdb with MiXCR from the multiplex PCR reads. The table lists 300,000 to 500,000 distinct CDR3 sequences, around 15% of them singletons. From germline, CDR1 is MGHDK and CDR2 SYGVNS. CDR3 size: 12 residues. Trimming took 3 bases from V and 7 from J, leaving 9 bases between them. V is TRBV25-1 and J is TRBJ1-2; D is undetermined. The specimen was blood. This TCR was sampled from a man in his fifties with Graves' ophthalmopathy. Here the CDR3 DNA reads TGTGCCAGCAGTGACCCCAAATCTGGCTACACCTTC. This gives the protein CASSDPKSGYTF.